The 12 T cell receptor beta chains below come from one sample, sequenced in a study of blood T cell repertoires in COVID-19. This table comes from immunoSEQ multiplex PCR, and its TCRdb copy is limited to in-frame clones, with some not included. Of over 85,000 clones listed, 65% to 80% are singletons. Material for sequencing was peripheral blood. These receptors came from a woman aged 55-75 years with acute or convalescent COVID-19.

This chain uses TRBV7-6 with TRBJ1-4; TRBD1 might be the D (5 bases). Germline lookup yields CDR1 SGHVS and CDR2 FNYEAQ. Trimming took 4 bases from V and 2 from J, leaving 17 bases between them. The CDR3 consists of 17 residues. DNA of the CDR3: TGTGCCAGCAGCTACCGGGCGACAGAGGCCACTAATGAAAAACTGTTTTTT. Residues: CASSYRATEATNEKLFF.

This chain uses TRBV5-1 with TRBJ2-2, with 12 nucleotides matching TRBD2. The CDR3 sequence is 16 residues long. Trimming at V came to 0 bases and at J to 10 bases, leaving 7 bases not matched to a gene. Germline-derived CDR1 and CDR2 are SGHRS and YFSETQ. The CDR3 nucleotides are TGCGCCAGCAGCTTGGGGGCTAGCGGGGGGGCCGAGGAGCTGTTTTTT. Protein: CASSLGASGGAEELFF.

This clone was seen just once. J is TRBJ2-5 and V is TRBV18; no clear D. With 3 bases removed from V and 1 base from J, the gap between germline ends came to 6 bases. There are 13 residues in the CDR3. The germline CDR1 and CDR2 sequences are KGHSH and LQKENI. The CDR3 sequence: CASSPSSQETQYF. DNA of the CDR3: TGTGCCAGCTCACCCTCCTCCCAAGAGACCCAGTACTTC.

The rearrangement links TRBV18 to TRBJ1-1; TRBD1 matches at 7 bases. CDR1 and CDR2 from the germline V gene are KGHSH and LQKENI. The CDR3 sequence is 15 residues long. Trimming removed 0 bases from V and 5 bases from J; junction bases left unmatched: 6. Written as DNA, the CDR3 is TGTGCCAGCTCACCACCAGGGGGCGCGGGTACTGAAGCTTTCTTT. Amino acid sequence: CASSPPGGAGTEAFF.

The rearrangement uses TRBV30 and TRBJ1-2, with D unclear. This CDR3 is 12 amino acids long. The V end lost 5 bases, the J end lost 1 base, and 8 bases lay between the germline ends. The germline gives CDR1 GTSNPN, CDR2 SVGIG (reference sequence). DNA for the CDR3: TGTGCCTGGGACCAGAATAACTATGGCTACACCTTC. It encodes CAWDQNNYGYTF.

V gene TRBV6-1 combines with J gene TRBJ1-4; no reliable D call. The CDR3 spans 13 residues. The V gene lost 2 bases and the J gene lost 14 bases, with 15 bases spanning the gap. Per the germline V gene, CDR1 is MNHNS and CDR2 is SASEGT. CDR3 amino acids: CASSENFERNLFF. The CDR3 bases are TGTGCCAGCAGTGAAAATTTCGAGAGGAACCTGTTTTTT.

The V gene is TRBV7-3, the J gene TRBJ2-3; no reliable D call. Germline values: CDR1 SGHTA, CDR2 FQGTGA. Trimming took 2 bases from V and 2 from J, leaving 8 bases between them. This CDR3 spans 14 amino acids. This chain's CDR3 is CASSLFSNTDTQYF. CDR3 nucleotide sequence: TGTGCCAGCAGCTTATTCAGTAACACAGATACGCAGTATTTT.

The V gene is TRBV9, the J gene TRBJ2-5; possibly TRBD1 for D (6 bases). This CDR3 contains 14 residues. The V and J ends lost 0 bases and 1 base respectively, with 7 bases between them. In germline, CDR1 is SGDLS, CDR2 YYNGEE. The DNA for the CDR3 is TGTGCCAGCAGCGTAGCAGGGGCCCAAGAGACCCAGTACTTC. This encodes CASSVAGAQETQYF.

This clone appeared many times. The chain joins TRBV11-1 to TRBJ2-5, with 8 bases that match TRBD1. This CDR3 is 13 amino acids long. V shed 5 bases and J 4 bases; nucleotides not matched to a gene: 3. In germline, CDR1 is SGHAT, CDR2 FQDESV (reference sequence). CDR3 DNA: TGTGCCAGCAGCCTCGGGACAGGAGAGACCCAGTACTTC. Amino acids: CASSLGTGETQYF.

This clone occurred a few times. The genes are TRBV5-8 and TRBJ2-1; D is uncertain. The CDR3 is 11 amino acids. The V end was cut by 6 bases, the J end by 10 bases, with 11 bases between. Per the germline V gene, CDR1 is SGHTS and CDR2 is YDEGEE. The CDR3 is CASTRTWEQFF. CDR3 nucleotide sequence: TGTGCCAGCACCCGCACATGGGAGCAGTTCTTC.

In its sample, this clone was seen a few times. The chain combines TRBV12-5 with TRBJ2-1; 8 nucleotides align to TRBD2. The J segment lost 3 bases and the V segment lost 7 bases, leaving 14 bases of the junction unmatched. This CDR3 spans 17 amino acids. Germline CDR1 LGHNT, CDR2 FRNRAP. Written as DNA, the CDR3 is TGTGCTAGTGCCACAAAGGTGAGCGGGGGATTCTACAATGAGCAGTTCTTC. The encoded protein is CASATKVSGGFYNEQFF.

The rearrangement joins TRBV24-1 to TRBJ1-6; TRBD1 matches 7 bases. The length of the CDR3 is 17 residues. From germline, CDR1 is KGHDR and CDR2 SFDVKD. V was clipped by 11 bases and J by 5 bases; unmatched bases: 17. The CDR3 spells CANIGDYGTVNNSPLHF. The CDR3 nucleotides read TGTGCCAACATCGGGGATTATGGGACAGTTAATAATTCACCCCTCCACTTT.